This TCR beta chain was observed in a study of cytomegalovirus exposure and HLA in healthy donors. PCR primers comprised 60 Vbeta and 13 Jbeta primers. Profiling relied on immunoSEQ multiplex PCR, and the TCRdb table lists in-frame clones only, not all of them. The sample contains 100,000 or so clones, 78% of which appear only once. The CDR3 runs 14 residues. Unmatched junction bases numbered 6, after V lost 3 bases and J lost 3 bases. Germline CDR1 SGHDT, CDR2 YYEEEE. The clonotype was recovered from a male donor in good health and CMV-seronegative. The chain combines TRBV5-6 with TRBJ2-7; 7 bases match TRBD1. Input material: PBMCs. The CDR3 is CASSSTGTVYEQYF. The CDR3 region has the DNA TGTGCCAGCAGCTCTACCGGGACAGTCTACGAGCAGTACTTC.